Presented here are 27 T cell receptor beta chains from one specimen sequenced in a study of OX40 agonist ivuxolimab in advanced cancers. The repertoire was sequenced with immunoSEQ multiplex PCR; TCRdb's copy has only in-frame clones and lacks some. In the table there are more than 45,000 clones, about 90% of which are singletons. The sample in question was CD4+ or CD8+ T cells sorted from blood, obtained in a trial of the OX40 agonist ivuxolimab. The receptors here all came from an adult with an advanced solid tumor such as melanoma, head and neck, liver or kidney cancer.

This chain's CDR3 is CAISETFGTGRDTGELFF. CDR3 nucleotides: TGTGCCATCAGTGAGACTTTCGGGACAGGGAGAGACACCGGGGAGCTGTTTTTT. J is TRBJ2-2 and V is TRBV10-3; 9 bases map to TRBD1. V was pared by 2 bases and J by 3 bases, with 10 bases of the junction left unmatched. The CDR3 extends over 18 amino acids. Germline V gene data show CDR1 as ENHRY and CDR2 as SYGVKD.

The chain is built from TRBV6-1 and TRBJ1-5; D not resolved. CDR3 length: 15 amino acids. V lost 7 bases and J lost 0, with 13 bases in between. Germline V gene data show CDR1 as MNHNS and CDR2 as SASEGT. The CDR3: CASNPGFNSNQPQHF. For the CDR3, the DNA is TGTGCCAGCAACCCGGGGTTCAATAGCAATCAGCCCCAGCATTTT.

The rearrangement links TRBV2 to TRBJ1-1; no clear D. The CDR3 consists of 11 residues. CDR1 is SNHLY, CDR2 FYNNEI, per germline. V was trimmed by 6 bases and J by 7 bases, leaving 9 bases between them. The DNA for the CDR3 is TGTGCCAGCAGGGAAATACTTGAAGCTTTCTTT. Its protein product is CASREILEAFF.

This chain uses TRBV2 with TRBJ2-1, with 14 bases aligning to TRBD2. Germline-derived CDR1 and CDR2 are SNHLY and FYNNEI. V was clipped by 7 bases and J by 8 bases; unmatched bases: 10. There are 16 residues in the CDR3. This CDR3 reads CASNTGTSGSRYEQFF. The DNA of the CDR3 is TGTGCCAGCAACACCGGGACTAGCGGGAGTCGGTATGAGCAGTTCTTC.

The chain has TRBV7-9 and TRBJ2-3; D call uncertain. The ends were cut back, 7 bases at V and 0 bases at J, with 11 bases in the middle. This CDR3 spans 14 amino acids. The V gene's germline CDR1 is SEHNR and CDR2 FQNEAQ (reference sequence). The CDR3 bases are TGTGCCAGCACCGCCCCCGGAAGCACAGATACGCAGTATTTT. Translated: CASTAPGSTDTQYF.

This chain links TRBV7-8 with TRBJ1-3, with no clear D. Germline V gene data show CDR1 as SGHVS and CDR2 as FQNEAQ. This CDR3 has 14 residues. The ends were cut back, 4 bases at V and 2 bases at J, with 9 bases in the middle. The chain's CDR3 is CASSSRTAGNTIYF. In DNA form, the CDR3 reads TGTGCCAGCAGCTCCAGGACGGCTGGAAACACCATATATTTT.

The chain joins TRBV18 to TRBJ2-5; D gene ambiguous. The V end lost 2 bases, the J end lost 2 bases, and 9 bases lay between the germline ends. The CDR3 has 14 amino acids. Germline assignment: CDR1 KGHSH and CDR2 LQKENI. The CDR3 here is CASSPGRIQETQYF. As DNA, the CDR3 is TGTGCCAGCTCACCAGGGCGGATTCAAGAGACCCAGTACTTC.

The chain links TRBV18 to TRBJ1-1, with D tentatively TRBD1 (5 bases). Trimming left V 4 bases short and J 5 bases short, with 20 bases between. Germline CDR1 and CDR2: KGHSH and LQKENI. The CDR3 spans 16 residues. CDR3 DNA sequence: TGTGCCAGCTCACGGTCCCCACCAAGGGAGGGGACTGAAGCTTTCTTT. Residues: CASSRSPPREGTEAFF.

The chain recombines TRBV11-2 with TRBJ1-6, with D tentatively TRBD1 (5 bases). The CDR3 is made up of 14 amino acids. The V gene's germline CDR1 is SGHAT and CDR2 FQNNGV. Trimming took 5 bases from V and 6 from J, leaving 11 bases between them. The CDR3 DNA sequence: TGTGCCAGCAGCCCGGGACCGGGTAATTCACCCCTCCACTTT. Translating it yields CASSPGPGNSPLHF.

V is TRBV11-3 and J is TRBJ2-1, with D hard to call. The CDR3 has 17 residues. The germline V gene encodes CDR1 SGHNT and CDR2 YENEEA. V was trimmed by 2 bases and J by 6 bases, leaving 20 bases between them. This CDR3 is CASSLISVAREVNEQFF. The CDR3 coding sequence is TGTGCCAGCAGCTTAATTTCAGTTGCCCGAGAAGTCAATGAGCAGTTCTTC.

In nucleotides, the CDR3 is TGTGCCAGCAGCCAAGTCGAGGGTAGCAATCAGCCCCAGCATTTT. Translation: CASSQVEGSNQPQHF. V and J are TRBV4-2 and TRBJ1-5; no definite D call. V was trimmed by 1 base and J by 0 bases, leaving 7 bases between them. The germline gives CDR1 LGHNA, CDR2 YNFKEQ. There are 15 residues in the CDR3.

The chain carries TRBV2 and TRBJ2-1; D possibly corresponds to TRBD1 (5 bases). Germline loops: CDR1 SNHLY, CDR2 FYNNEI. Trimming took 7 bases from V and 0 from J, leaving 10 bases between them. The CDR3 is 14 residues long. CDR3 sequence reads: CASTPDISYNEQFF. In nucleotides, the CDR3 is TGTGCCAGCACCCCGGACATCTCCTACAATGAGCAGTTCTTC.

The chain couples TRBV28 to TRBJ2-5, with D maybe TRBD2 (6 bases). Germline values: CDR1 MDHEN, CDR2 SYDVKM. There are 14 residues in the CDR3. V shed 6 bases and J shed 5 bases, with 16 bases lying between them. The CDR3 is CASRLPRGGETQYF. The DNA for the CDR3 is TGTGCCAGCAGACTGCCCCGCGGAGGGGAGACCCAGTACTTC.

The CDR3 DNA sequence: TGTGCCAGCAGCTTAGTTGTCCCAGGCCGACTTGAAGCTTTCTTT. It encodes CASSLVVPGRLEAFF. The V gene is TRBV7-9, the J gene TRBJ1-1, with D uncertain. V was shortened by 1 base and J by 7 bases, with 16 bases between the two germline ends. The CDR3 extends over 15 amino acids. CDR1 and CDR2 (germline): SEHNR, FQNEAQ (reference sequence).

J is TRBJ2-1 and V is TRBV11-2; D unclear. This CDR3 comprises 13 residues. V gave up 3 bases and J gave up 9 bases, with 12 bases separating them. Germline V gene sequence: CDR1 SGHAT, CDR2 FQNNGV. The CDR3 loop is CASSFPMLGEQFF. For the CDR3, the DNA is TGTGCCAGCAGCTTCCCGATGTTGGGTGAGCAGTTCTTC.

The chain recombines TRBV10-3 with TRBJ1-1; D uncertain. The germline V and J ends were trimmed by 8 bases and 6 bases, with 13 bases remaining between them. Germline CDR1 is ENHRY and CDR2 is SYGVKD. The CDR3 is 12 amino acids. CDR3 nucleotide sequence: TGTGCCATCGGTTCAGCAGGTCCTGAAGCTTTCTTT. It is translated as CAIGSAGPEAFF.

The chain carries TRBV7-9 and TRBJ2-3; D call uncertain. Trimming pared 5 bases from V and 8 bases from J, leaving 11 bases between. Germline V CDR1 and CDR2: SEHNR, FQNEAQ (reference sequence). This CDR3 region has 12 residues. The CDR3 DNA follows: TGTGCCAGCAGCCAAGACTTCGGTACGCAGTATTTT. It is translated as CASSQDFGTQYF. Looking up the rest from reference TRBV7-9 and TRBJ2-3 gives the full variable domain: DTGVSQNPRHKITKRGQNVTFRCDPISEHNRLYWYRQTLGQGPEFLTYFQNEAQLEKSRLLSDRFSAERPKGSFSTLEIQRTEQGDSAMYLCASSQDFGTQYFGPGTRLTVL.

This chain uses TRBV9 with TRBJ2-7; 9 bases are shared with TRBD2. Germline loops: CDR1 SGDLS, CDR2 YYNGEE. The CDR3 has 18 residues. Trimming removed 0 bases from V and 2 bases from J; junction bases left unmatched: 12. DNA for the CDR3: TGTGCCAGCAGCGTAGGCGGGGGGGGAGCGGGAGGCACCTACGAGCAGTACTTC. Translated: CASSVGGGGAGGTYEQYF. Combining the CDR3 with reference TRBV9 and TRBJ2-7 gives the whole variable domain DSGVTQTPKHLITATGQRVTLRCSPRSGDLSVYWYQQSLDQGLQFLIQYYNGEERAKGNILERFSAQQFPDLHSELNLSSLELGDSALYFCASSVGGGGAGGTYEQYFGPGTRLTVT.

V is TRBV19 and J is TRBJ1-2; weak D call: TRBD1 (6 bases). The CDR3 has 16 residues. Deletions cut 2 bases from V and 0 bases from J, with 13 bases between. Germline-derived CDR1 and CDR2 are LNHDA and SQIVND (reference sequence). CDR3 DNA sequence: TGTGCCAGTAGTATATGGATTGCAGGGGCTAACTATGGCTACACCTTC. It codes for CASSIWIAGANYGYTF.

This clone was counted once. The J gene is TRBJ1-1, the V gene TRBV6-6; no clear D. CDR1 MNHNY and CDR2 SVGAGI come from the germline V gene (reference sequence). CDR3 size: 15 residues. V lost 0 bases, J lost 0 bases, and 8 bases lay in between. The CDR3 nucleotides read TGTGCCAGCAGTTACTCGGGGAGTATGAACACTGAAGCTTTCTTT. It yields the protein CASSYSGSMNTEAFF.

This chain joins TRBV28 and TRBJ1-1; TRBD1 matches at 7 bases. The CDR3 loop spans 14 amino acids. Losses at the gene ends were 7 bases for V and 11 bases for J; bases not matched to a gene: 16. From germline, CDR1 is MDHEN and CDR2 SYDVKM. The CDR3 is CASTGGTETWSAFF. CDR3 DNA: TGTGCCAGCACCGGCGGGACAGAAACTTGGAGCGCTTTCTTT.

This sequence joins TRBV9 and TRBJ2-7; 9 bases match TRBD2. The V gene's germline CDR1 is SGDLS and CDR2 YYNGEE. The V and J ends lost 3 bases and 5 bases, in that order; junction bases with no gene match: 9. The CDR3 contains 15 residues. The DNA for the CDR3 is TGTGCCAGCAGCGGTCGTAGCGGGAGCGTCAACGAGCAGTACTTC. Translated, it gives CASSGRSGSVNEQYF. Together with reference TRBV9 and TRBJ2-7, the CDR3 gives the full variable domain: DSGVTQTPKHLITATGQRVTLRCSPRSGDLSVYWYQQSLDQGLQFLIQYYNGEERAKGNILERFSAQQFPDLHSELNLSSLELGDSALYFCASSGRSGSVNEQYFGPGTRLTVT.

This clone showed up just once. V usage is TRBV4-1 and J usage is TRBJ1-5, with 7 positions matching TRBD1. This CDR3 is 17 amino acids long. The germline CDR1 and CDR2 sequences are MGHRA and YSYEKL. The J segment lost 0 bases and the V segment lost 1 base, leaving 6 bases of the junction unmatched. Written as DNA, the CDR3 is TGCGCCAGCAGCCAAGTTCGGGACAGTTATAGCAATCAGCCCCAGCATTTT. Residues: CASSQVRDSYSNQPQHF.

This clone came up a few times. This chain connects TRBV28 to TRBJ1-4, with D unclear. The CDR3 has 15 residues. The germline gives CDR1 MDHEN, CDR2 SYDVKM. V shed 4 bases and J shed 7 bases, with 16 bases lying between them. CDR3: CASSSDATWGEKLFF. Written as DNA, the CDR3 is TGTGCCAGCAGTTCGGACGCTACATGGGGTGAAAAACTGTTTTTT. Filled out from reference TRBV28 and TRBJ1-4, the complete variable domain reads DVKVTQSSRYLVKRTGEKVFLECVQDMDHENMFWYRQDPGLGLRLIYFSYDVKMKEKGDIPEGYSVSREKKERFSLILESASTNQTSMYLCASSSDATWGEKLFFGSGTQLSVL.

The table lists this clone with a count of one. The chain recombines TRBV5-1 with TRBJ2-5; a possible D gene is TRBD1 (6 bases). The CDR3 sequence is 16 residues long. Germline V gives CDR1 SGHRS, CDR2 YFSETQ. The V end was cut by 3 bases, the J end by 5 bases, with 20 bases between. As DNA, the CDR3 is TGCGCCAGCAGCTCCGCGACCAGGGGAATGGGGGAGACCCAGTACTTC. This gives the protein CASSSATRGMGETQYF.

The V gene is TRBV18, the J gene TRBJ1-5, with D uncertain. Germline CDR1 reads KGHSH; CDR2 reads LQKENI. The CDR3 totals 13 residues. V lost 4 bases and J lost 5, with 9 bases in between. The CDR3 nucleotides read TGTGCCAGCTCACTTGGGAGGGATCAGCCCCAGCATTTT. Translation gives CASSLGRDQPQHF.

The chain recombines TRBV4-2 with TRBJ1-3; TRBD1 might be the D (5 bases). The V gene lost 0 bases and the J gene lost 0 bases, with 12 bases spanning the gap. The CDR3 has 17 residues. CDR1 LGHNA and CDR2 YNFKEQ come from the germline V gene. DNA for the CDR3: TGTGCCAGCAGCCAAGATGAGAGACAGTACTCTGGAAACACCATATATTTT. This gives the protein CASSQDERQYSGNTIYF.